These 9 T cell receptor beta chains originate from one sample sequenced in a study of molecular identifiers for immune sequencing clone quantification. In TCRdb, the PCR reads were re-called with MiXCR into one record per CDR3 protein. The sample lists some 59,000 distinct CDR3 sequences, about 23% occurring once. Sequencing was performed on naive CD8+ T cells from blood, with Jurkat cell RNA spiked in. The subset: FACS-sorted CD8+CD4-CCR7+CD45RA+ naive T cells. The receptor set was obtained from a human donor in good health. Some libraries in this study had Jurkat cell RNA spiked in.

This clonotype was found many times. The CDR3 DNA sequence: TGTGCCAGCAGCGTAGTGGCGGATTTAATTTTCCCACCTAGCACAGATACGCAGTATTTT. It translates to CASSVVADLIFPPSTDTQYF. The chain combines TRBV9 with TRBJ2-3; D is unresolved. V lost 0 bases to trimming and J lost 0 bases, with 23 bases between them. This CDR3 region has 20 residues. Germline V CDR1 and CDR2: SGDLS, YYNGEE.

Points on this clonotype: With a much larger clone just one base away, this may be a read error. V is TRBV27 and J is TRBJ1-6; D call uncertain. Germline V gene sequence: CDR1 MNHEY, CDR2 SMNVEV (reference sequence). Trimming removed 3 bases from V and 8 bases from J, with 11 bases in between. This CDR3 is built from 14 residues. Written as DNA, the CDR3 is TGTGCCAGCAGTTTTCTGGGGTTGTATTCACCCCTCCACTTT. Its protein product is CASSFLGLYSPLHF.

This clonotype was seen ten or more times. The V call is TRBV6-2 or TRBV6-3, the J call TRBJ1-1, with D unresolved. The CDR3 spans 16 residues. The ends were cut back, 0 bases at V and 1 base at J, with 12 bases in the middle. Germline CDR1 MNHEY, CDR2 SVGEGT. The CDR3 sequence: CASSYSTPGTNTEAFF. The CDR3 DNA reads TGTGCCAGCAGTTACTCGACGCCAGGCACGAACACTGAAGCTTTCTTT.

This clonotype was seen only a few times. The chain carries TRBV24-1 and TRBJ2-1; 11 nucleotides line up with TRBD2. CDR1 KGHDR and CDR2 SFDVKD come from the germline V gene. With 3 bases clipped from V and 5 bases from J, the junction kept 2 bases outside the gene matches. This CDR3 has 15 amino acids. CDR3 sequence: CATSDRTSGHNEQFF. The DNA for the CDR3 is TGTGCCACCAGTGATAGGACTAGCGGGCACAATGAGCAGTTCTTC.

In its sample, this clonotype was seen a few times. The chain employs TRBV12-3 or TRBV12-4 and TRBJ2-3; D gene ambiguous. This CDR3 comprises 12 residues. Trimming shortened V by 1 base and J by 11 bases, and 10 bases separated the two germline ends. CDR3 nucleotide sequence: TGTGCCAGCAGTTTAGGAGACTCTGAGCAGTATTTT. Translation gives CASSLGDSEQYF.

This clonotype was recorded at least ten times. This sequence joins TRBV9 and TRBJ2-6; D unresolved. Trimming shortened V by 0 bases and J by 0 bases, and 7 bases separated the two germline ends. The CDR3 has 16 amino acids. Germline CDR1 and CDR2: SGDLS and YYNGEE. CDR3 protein: CASSVEASSGANVLTF. CDR3 DNA: TGTGCCAGCAGCGTAGAGGCCAGCTCTGGGGCCAACGTCCTGACTTTC.

There are many counts of this clonotype. V and J are TRBV20-1 and TRBJ2-3; 9 positions match TRBD2. The CDR3 has 13 amino acids. With V trimmed by 5 bases and J by 0 bases, 0 bases remained unmatched. The germline V gene encodes CDR1 DFQATT and CDR2 SNEGSKA (reference sequence). CDR3 nucleotide sequence: TGCAGTGCTCTAGCGGGAAGCACAGATACGCAGTATTTT. This codes for CSALAGSTDTQYF.

This chain uses TRBV4-3 with TRBJ2-7; D gene uncertain. Trimming cost V 0 bases and J 2 bases, with 14 bases left between them. The CDR3 has 16 amino acids. Germline V gene sequence: CDR1 LGHNA, CDR2 YSLEER. The CDR3 nucleotides read TGCGCCAGCAGCCAAGAGATAGGAGCGTCTGCCTACGAGCAGTACTTC. This translates into CASSQEIGASAYEQYF.

This clonotype occurred a few times. Given a much more abundant clone one base away, this may be a read error. The chain is built from TRBV4-3 and TRBJ2-5; unclear D gene. Germline V lookup: CDR1 LGHNA, CDR2 YSLEER. The CDR3 spans 13 residues. The CDR3 protein is CASSQVAQGTQYF. The CDR3 DNA is TGCGCCAGCAGCCAAGTAGCCCAAGGGACCCAGTACTTC.